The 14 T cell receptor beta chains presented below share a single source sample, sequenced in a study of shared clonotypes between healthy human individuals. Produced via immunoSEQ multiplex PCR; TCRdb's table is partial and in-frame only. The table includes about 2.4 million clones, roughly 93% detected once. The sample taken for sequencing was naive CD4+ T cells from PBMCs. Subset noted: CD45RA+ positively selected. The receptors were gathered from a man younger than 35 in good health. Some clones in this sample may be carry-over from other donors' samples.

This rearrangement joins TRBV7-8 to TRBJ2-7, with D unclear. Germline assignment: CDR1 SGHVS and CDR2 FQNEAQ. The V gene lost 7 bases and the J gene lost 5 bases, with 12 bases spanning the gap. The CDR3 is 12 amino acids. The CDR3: CASTLDVDEQYF. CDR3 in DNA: TGTGCCAGCACCCTGGATGTGGACGAGCAGTACTTC.

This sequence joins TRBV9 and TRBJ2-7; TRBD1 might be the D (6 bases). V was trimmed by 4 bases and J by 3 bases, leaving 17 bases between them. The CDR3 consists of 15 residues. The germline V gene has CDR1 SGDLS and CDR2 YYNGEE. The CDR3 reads CASSPGDRGFYEQYF. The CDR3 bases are TGTGCCAGCAGCCCAGGGGATCGGGGTTTCTACGAGCAGTACTTC.

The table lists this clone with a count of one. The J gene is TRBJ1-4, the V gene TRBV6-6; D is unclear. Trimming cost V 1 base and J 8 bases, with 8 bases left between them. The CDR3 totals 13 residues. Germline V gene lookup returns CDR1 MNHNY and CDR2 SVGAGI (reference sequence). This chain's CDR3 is CASSYFESEKLFF. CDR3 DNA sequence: TGTGCCAGCAGTTACTTCGAGAGCGAAAAACTGTTTTTT.

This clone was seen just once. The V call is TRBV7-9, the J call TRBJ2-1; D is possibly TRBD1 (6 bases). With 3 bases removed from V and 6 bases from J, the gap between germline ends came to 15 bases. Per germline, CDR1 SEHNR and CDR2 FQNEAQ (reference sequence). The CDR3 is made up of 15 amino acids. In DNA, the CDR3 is TGTGCCAGCAGCTTTACGACAGGTTTCGCCAATGAGCAGTTCTTC. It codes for CASSFTTGFANEQFF.

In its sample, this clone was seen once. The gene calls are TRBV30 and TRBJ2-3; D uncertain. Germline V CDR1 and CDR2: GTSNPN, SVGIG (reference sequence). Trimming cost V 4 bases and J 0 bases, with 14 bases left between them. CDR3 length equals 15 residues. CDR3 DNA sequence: TGTGCCTGGAACCTTGGCGGTACTAGCACAGATACGCAGTATTTT. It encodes CAWNLGGTSTDTQYF.

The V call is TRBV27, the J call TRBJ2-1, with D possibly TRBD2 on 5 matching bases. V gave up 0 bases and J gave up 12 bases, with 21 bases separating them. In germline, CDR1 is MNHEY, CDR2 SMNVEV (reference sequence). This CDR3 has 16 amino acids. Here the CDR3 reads CASSLSWGVSTMAQFF. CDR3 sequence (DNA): TGTGCCAGCAGTTTATCGTGGGGAGTCAGTACAATGGCGCAGTTCTTC.

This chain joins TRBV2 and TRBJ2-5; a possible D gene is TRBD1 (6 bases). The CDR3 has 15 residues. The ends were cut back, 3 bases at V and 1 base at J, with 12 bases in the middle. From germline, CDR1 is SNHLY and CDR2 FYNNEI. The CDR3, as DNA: TGTGCCAGCAGTGATCAGGCAGGGGCCCAAGAGACCCAGTACTTC. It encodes CASSDQAGAQETQYF. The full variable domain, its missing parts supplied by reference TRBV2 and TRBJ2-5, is EPEVTQTPSHQVTQMGQEVILRCVPISNHLYFYWYRQILGQKVEFLVSFYNNEISEKSEIFDDQFSVERPDGSNFTLKIRSTKLEDSAMYFCASSDQAGAQETQYFGPGTRLLVL.

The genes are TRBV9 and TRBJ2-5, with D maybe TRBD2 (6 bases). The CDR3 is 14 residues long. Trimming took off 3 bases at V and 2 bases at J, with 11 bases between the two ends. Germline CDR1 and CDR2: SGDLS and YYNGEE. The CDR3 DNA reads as TGTGCCAGCAGCGCGGGGGTAAGGCAAGAGACCCAGTACTTC. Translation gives CASSAGVRQETQYF.

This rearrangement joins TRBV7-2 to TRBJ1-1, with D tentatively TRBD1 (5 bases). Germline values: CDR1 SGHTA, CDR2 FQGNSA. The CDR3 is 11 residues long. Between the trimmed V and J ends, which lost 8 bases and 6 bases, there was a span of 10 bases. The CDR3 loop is CASGMGAEAFF. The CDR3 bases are TGTGCCAGCGGAATGGGGGCTGAAGCTTTCTTT. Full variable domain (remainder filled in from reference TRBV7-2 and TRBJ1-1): GAGVSQSPSNKVTEKGKDVELRCDPISGHTALYWYRQSLGQGLEFLIYFQGNSAPDKSGLPSDRFSAERTGGSVSTLTIQRTQQEDSAVYLCASGMGAEAFFGQGTRLTVV.

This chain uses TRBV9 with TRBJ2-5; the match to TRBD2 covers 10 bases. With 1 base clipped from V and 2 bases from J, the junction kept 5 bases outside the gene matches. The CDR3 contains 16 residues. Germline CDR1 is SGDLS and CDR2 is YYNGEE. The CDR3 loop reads CASSVSSGSRQETQYF. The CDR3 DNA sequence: TGTGCCAGCAGCGTATCTAGCGGGAGCCGGCAAGAGACCCAGTACTTC.

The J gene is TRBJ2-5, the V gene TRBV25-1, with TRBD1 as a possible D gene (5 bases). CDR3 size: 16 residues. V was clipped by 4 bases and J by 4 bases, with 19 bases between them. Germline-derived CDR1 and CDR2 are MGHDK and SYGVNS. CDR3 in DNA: TGTGCCAGCAGTGTAGGGGCGAGCCAGGGCCCAGAGACCCAGTACTTC. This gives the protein CASSVGASQGPETQYF.

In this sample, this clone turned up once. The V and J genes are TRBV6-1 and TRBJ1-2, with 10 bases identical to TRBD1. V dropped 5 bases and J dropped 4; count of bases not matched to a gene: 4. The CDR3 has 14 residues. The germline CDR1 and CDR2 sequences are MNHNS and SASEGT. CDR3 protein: CASSRDRGGYGYTF. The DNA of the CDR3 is TGTGCCAGCAGTCGGGACAGGGGTGGCTATGGCTACACCTTC.

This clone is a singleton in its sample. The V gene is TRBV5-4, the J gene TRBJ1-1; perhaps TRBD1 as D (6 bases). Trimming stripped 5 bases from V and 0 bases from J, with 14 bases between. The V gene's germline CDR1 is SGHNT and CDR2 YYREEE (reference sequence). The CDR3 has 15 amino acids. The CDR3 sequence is CASSTGLVMNTEAFF. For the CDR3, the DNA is TGTGCCAGCAGTACAGGGCTAGTCATGAACACTGAAGCTTTCTTT.

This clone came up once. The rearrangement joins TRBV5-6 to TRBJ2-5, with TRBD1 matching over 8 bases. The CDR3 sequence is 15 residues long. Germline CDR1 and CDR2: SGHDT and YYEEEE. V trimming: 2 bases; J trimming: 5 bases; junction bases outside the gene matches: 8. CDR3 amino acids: CASSFRDRNTETQYF. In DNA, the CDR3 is TGTGCCAGCAGCTTCCGGGACAGGAATACGGAGACCCAGTACTTC. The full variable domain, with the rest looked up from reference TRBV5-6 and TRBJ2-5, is DAGVTQSPTHLIKTRGQQVTLRCSPKSGHDTVSWYQQALGQGPQFIFQYYEEEERQRGNFPDRFSGHQFPNYSSELNVNALLLGDSALYLCASSFRDRNTETQYFGPGTRLLVL.